The 9 T cell receptor beta chains in this list originate from one sample, sequenced in a study of T-cell memory formation after mild COVID-19 (dated by TCRdb to 2020 to 2023). Library preparation employed 5' RACE. Sequenced using an Illumina NovaSeq 6000. The public sequencing data were trimmed at Q25 with fastp and processed into clonotypes with MiXCR by TCRdb, which kept only in-frame beta chains. For every CDR3 protein sequence, its rows merge into one entry that carries the most common genes and DNA. In this sample the table shows about 390,000 distinct CDR3 sequences, about 16% of which occur a single time. The leading ten clones occupy about a fifth of the sample. Sequenced sample: PBMCs or a T cell subset sorted from them (not recorded which). All receptors come from a man aged 18 to 30 who had mild COVID-19 (a few samples of this study predate the infection). The sample titles of this study are shuffled in the database, so cell type and time point are left out; the donor was told from shared clones.

The V call is TRBV6-5, the J call TRBJ2-6; 7 bases map to TRBD1. CDR1 is MNHEY, CDR2 SVGAGI, per germline. V was pared by 6 bases and J by 0 bases, with 11 bases of the junction left unmatched. The CDR3 runs to 18 residues. CDR3 DNA sequence: TGTGCCAGCAGCCCCTCCGGGACAGCGATCTCTGGGGCCAACGTCCTGACTTTC. Protein sequence: CASSPSGTAISGANVLTF.

The chain employs TRBV15 and TRBJ1-1, with D hard to call. The ends were cut back, 7 bases at V and 3 bases at J, with 12 bases in the middle. CDR1 LNHNV and CDR2 YYDKDF come from the germline V gene (reference sequence). This CDR3 comprises 13 residues. CDR3 nucleotides: TGTGCCACCACCCTGACCGAGGACACTGAAGCTTTCTTT. Its protein is CATTLTEDTEAFF.

This clonotype was observed a handful of times. J is TRBJ1-2 and V is TRBV28; D is unclear. V lost 2 bases to trimming and J lost 2 bases, with 6 bases between them. The CDR3 is made up of 13 amino acids. Germline V lookup: CDR1 MDHEN, CDR2 SYDVKM. The CDR3 loop reads CASSLSRNYGYTF. DNA for the CDR3: TGTGCCAGCAGTTTAAGCCGGAACTATGGCTACACCTTC.

This clonotype was detected many times. This chain connects TRBV5-1 to TRBJ2-3; a weak D match, TRBD1 (6 bases). Germline V gene sequence: CDR1 SGHRS, CDR2 YFSETQ. Trimming stripped 0 bases from V and 4 bases from J, with 12 bases between. The CDR3 is 15 amino acids. The DNA for the CDR3 is TGCGCCAGCAGCTTGGAGGGGGTCGGGGCAGATACGCAGTATTTT. Protein sequence: CASSLEGVGADTQYF.

There are a few counts of this clonotype. This sequence joins TRBV7-2 and TRBJ2-1, with D possibly TRBD1 on 6 matching bases. The CDR3 is made up of 14 amino acids. V lost 5 bases and J lost 5, with 13 bases in between. Germline assignment: CDR1 SGHTA and CDR2 FQGNSA. CDR3 in amino acids: CASSPLGTNNEQFF. The CDR3 region has the DNA TGTGCCAGCAGCCCATTAGGGACAAACAATGAGCAGTTCTTC.

The V call is TRBV7-2, the J call TRBJ2-3, with TRBD2 matching over 7 bases. This CDR3 spans 15 amino acids. Losses at the gene ends were 2 bases for V and 6 bases for J; bases not matched to a gene: 8. Germline lookup yields CDR1 SGHTA and CDR2 FQGNSA. The CDR3 coding sequence is TGTGCCAGCAGCTTACTAGCGGTGCCCTCTGATACGCAGTATTTT. The encoded protein is CASSLLAVPSDTQYF.

This clonotype came up a few times. The junction differs from germline at one of its ends, possibly a read error. This chain joins TRBV28 and TRBJ1-5; the D gene is possibly TRBD1 (5 bases). CDR1 and CDR2 (germline): MDHEN, SYDVKM. The CDR3 spans 17 residues. The CDR3 protein is CASSLWSLPGGNQPQHF. CDR3 bases: TGTGCCAGCAGTCTATGGTCGCTCCCGGGGGGCAATCAGCCCCAGCATTTT.

V gene TRBV4-1 combines with J gene TRBJ2-5, with a possible D match to TRBD1 (5 bases). The CDR3 length is 15 residues. The germline gives CDR1 MGHRA, CDR2 YSYEKL. The V and J ends lost 0 bases and 9 bases respectively, with 17 bases between them. CDR3 DNA sequence: TGCGCCAGCAGCCAAGAGTTAGGGGTAGGATTGCCCCAGTACTTC. As protein: CASSQELGVGLPQYF.

This clonotype was recorded a few times. V and J are TRBV4-1 and TRBJ1-2; D may be TRBD1 (5 bases). In germline, CDR1 is MGHRA, CDR2 YSYEKL. V dropped 1 base and J dropped 4 bases, with 16 bases sitting between them. The CDR3 is made up of 16 amino acids. CDR3 sequence (DNA): TGCGCCAGCAGCCAAGTCCACCCAGGGAGGAGCTATGGCTACACCTTC. It encodes CASSQVHPGRSYGYTF.